A single T cell receptor (beta chain) is shown here with its context. Genes and germline are mouse. The CDR3 end falls 1 residue outside the read, so it is completed with the germline J gene. Method: immunoSEQ multiplex PCR; TCRdb's copy keeps in-frame clones and lacks some. The profile shows about 4,500 clones, about 41% of them singletons. With V trimmed by 4 bases and J by 1 base, 0 bases remained unmatched. The CDR3 has 13 residues. Germline values: CDR1 NSQYPW, CDR2 LRSPGD (reference sequence). This entry comes from a study of tissue T cells after allogeneic stem cell transplantation. As to time point: mouse harvest day 14 after allogeneic transplant. Mouse grafts combined 10^7 T-cell-depleted bone marrow cells with 10^6 splenic CD5+ T cells.

The receptor's source is a female BALB/c mouse given C57BL/6 T cells with graft-versus-host disease after an allogeneic hematopoietic cell transplant. The specimen was gut tissue. The chain couples TRBV1 to TRBJ1-1; 7 nucleotides align to TRBD1. CDR3 DNA (partial): TGCACCTGCAGTGGGGACAGAAACACAGAAGTCTTC. Encoded protein: CTCSGDRNTEVF. The whole CDR3 sequence is CTCSGDRNTEVFF.